This is a list of T cell receptor beta chains from one sample in a study of shared clonotypes between healthy human individuals. Produced via immunoSEQ multiplex PCR; TCRdb's table is partial and in-frame only. The sample gives roughly 640,000 clones, about 96% of which show up once; 0.057% is in the top ten. The source material was naive CD4+ T cells sorted from blood. These receptors all stem from a woman aged 25 to 39 in good health. CDR3s include the opening cysteine and the closing phenylalanine or tryptophan. D genes are given only for firm matches. The listing skips clone size in some rows; elsewhere it reads once, few, many or a size class.

V	D	size	length	J	DNA	CDR3
TRBV2	NA	NA	17	TRBJ2-2	TGTGCCAGCAGGACAGGCGGTCTTAAGGGGGGCGCCGGGGAGCTGTTTTTT	CASRTGGLKGGAGELFF
TRBV28	NA	NA	16	TRBJ1-2	TGTGCCAGCAGTCCTAGGGGGAGGATAGCTAACTATGGCTACACCTTC	CASSPRGRIANYGYTF
TRBV6-1	TRBD1	NA	13	TRBJ2-7	TGTGCCAGCAGTGACTGGGACAGGGACGAGCAGTACTTC	CASSDWDRDEQYF
TRBV7-2	NA	NA	15	TRBJ2-3	TGTGCCAGCAGCCTCCAGGGGGGGTCGGCAGATACGCAGTATTTT	CASSLQGGSADTQYF
TRBV5-1	NA	NA	16	TRBJ2-6	TGCGCCAGCAGCAGACCGCAGGGCTCTGGGGCCAACGTCCTGACTTTC	CASSRPQGSGANVLTF
TRBV28	TRBD1	NA	12	TRBJ1-2	TGTGCCAGCACCACAGGGGGCTATGGCTACACCTTC	CASTTGGYGYTF
TRBV6-5	TRBD2	NA	15	TRBJ2-2	TGTGCCAGCAGTCCAAGGTCTAGCGGAACCGGGGAGCTGTTTTTT	CASSPRSSGTGELFF
TRBV2	TRBD1	NA	14	TRBJ1-4	TGTGCCAGCAGGGCGGGACAGGGGAATGAAAAACTGTTTTTT	CASRAGQGNEKLFF
TRBV19	NA	NA	15	TRBJ1-5	TGTGCCAGTAGTATAGGGCAGATCACCAATCAGCCCCAGCATTTT	CASSIGQITNQPQHF
TRBV28	TRBD1	NA	13	TRBJ1-1	TGTGCCAGCAGATCAGGGGGTTACACTGAAGCTTTCTTT	CASRSGGYTEAFF
TRBV4-2	NA	NA	18	TRBJ2-3	TGTGCCAGCAGCCGCAACGGGGGACGACAGGGTGGAACAGATACGCAGTATTTT	CASSRNGGRQGGTDTQYF
TRBV2	TRBD1	NA	12	TRBJ2-7	TGTGCCAGCAAACAGGGGGCGAACGAGCAGTACTTC	CASKQGANEQYF
TRBV5-1	TRBD2	once	21	TRBJ2-3	TGCGCCAGCAGCTTTACCGGGACTAGCGTACCCGGCCCCGGTAGCACAGATACGCAGTATTTT	CASSFTGTSVPGPGSTDTQYF
TRBV9	TRBD2	few	15	TRBJ2-3	TGTGCCAGCAGCGTAGCTAGCGGGAGTACAGATACGCAGTATTTT	CASSVASGSTDTQYF
TRBV6-1	NA	once	14	TRBJ1-3	TGTGCCAGCTGGGGGAATAGATTGAACGACCGAACATATTTT	CASWGNRLNDRTYF